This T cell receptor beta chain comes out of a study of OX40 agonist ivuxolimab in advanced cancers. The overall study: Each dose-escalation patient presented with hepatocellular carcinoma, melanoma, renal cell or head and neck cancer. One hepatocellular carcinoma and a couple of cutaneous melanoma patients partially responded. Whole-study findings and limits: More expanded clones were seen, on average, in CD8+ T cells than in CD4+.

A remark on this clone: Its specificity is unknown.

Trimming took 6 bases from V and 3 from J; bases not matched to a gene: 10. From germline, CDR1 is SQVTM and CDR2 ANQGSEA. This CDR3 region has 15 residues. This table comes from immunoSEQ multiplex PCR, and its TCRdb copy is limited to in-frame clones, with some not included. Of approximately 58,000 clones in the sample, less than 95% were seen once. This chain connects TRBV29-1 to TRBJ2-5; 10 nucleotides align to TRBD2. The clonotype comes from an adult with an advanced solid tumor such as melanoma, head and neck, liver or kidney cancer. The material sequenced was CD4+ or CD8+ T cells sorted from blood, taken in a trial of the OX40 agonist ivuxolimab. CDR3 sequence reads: CSVRPELAGKETQYF. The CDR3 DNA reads TGCAGCGTCCGACCTGAACTAGCGGGGAAAGAGACCCAGTACTTC.